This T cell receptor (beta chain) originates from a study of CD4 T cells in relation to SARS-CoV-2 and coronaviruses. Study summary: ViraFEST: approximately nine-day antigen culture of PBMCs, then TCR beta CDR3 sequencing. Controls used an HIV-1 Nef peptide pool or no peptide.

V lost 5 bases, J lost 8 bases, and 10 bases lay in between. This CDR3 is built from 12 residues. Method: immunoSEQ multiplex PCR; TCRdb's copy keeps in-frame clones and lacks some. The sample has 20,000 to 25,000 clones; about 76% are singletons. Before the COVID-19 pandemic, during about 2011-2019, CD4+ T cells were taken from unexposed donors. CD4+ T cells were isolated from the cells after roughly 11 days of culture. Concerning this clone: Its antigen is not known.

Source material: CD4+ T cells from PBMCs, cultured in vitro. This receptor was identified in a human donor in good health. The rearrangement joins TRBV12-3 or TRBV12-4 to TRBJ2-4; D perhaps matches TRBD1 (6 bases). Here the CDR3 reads CASSPQGDIQYF. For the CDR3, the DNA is TGTGCCAGCAGTCCACAGGGTGACATTCAGTACTTC.